One TCR beta chain is described in this entry. As yet, its antigen is unknown. Sequencing used immunoSEQ multiplex PCR; TCRdb keeps in-frame clones, though not all of them. The sample carries around 26,000 clones, 75% to 85% recorded once. This record comes from a study of OX40 agonist ivuxolimab in advanced cancers. The study's findings and limits: Nonresponders included some who also had low normalized T-cell clonal expansion.

This CDR3 contains 15 residues. Germline CDR1 is SGDLS and CDR2 is YYNGEE. Trimming stripped 2 bases from V and 2 bases from J, with 13 bases between. Sequencing used CD4+ or CD8+ T cells sorted from blood, obtained in a trial of the OX40 agonist ivuxolimab. The rearrangement joins TRBV9 to TRBJ1-1, with D uncertain. This sequence was found in an adult with an advanced solid tumor such as melanoma, head and neck, liver or kidney cancer. In nucleotides, the CDR3 is TGTGCCAGCAGCGTTTATTTGGATCAAAACACTGAAGCTTTCTTT. Translated: CASSVYLDQNTEAFF.